Here is one T cell receptor beta chain with its context. The data originate from a study of blood T cell repertoires in COVID-19. Study-wide background: From T cells, B-cell-depleted T cells, or PBMCs came the material, which was cDNA or gDNA.

The germline V and J ends were trimmed by 4 bases and 8 bases, with 29 bases remaining between them. From germline, CDR1 is SQVTM and CDR2 ANQGSEA. The CDR3 covers 17 residues. In the original analysis: Scientists estimated how many nucleated cells there were by amplifying reference gene primers. Libraries were prepared by immunoSEQ multiplex PCR; TCRdb keeps only in-frame clonotypes and omits some of them. V and J calls plus clone size are reproduced from that table; the DNA served to infer D and trimming. The sample has 150,000 to 250,000 clones; roughly three quarters are singletons. Recruited during active infection, patients (from Seattle) were subsequently followed longitudinally.

The sequenced sample was peripheral blood. This chain joins TRBV29-1 and TRBJ1-2; D perhaps matches TRBD1 (5 bases). The source of this sequence is a middle-aged woman with COVID-19, enrolled during active disease. CDR3 coding DNA: TGCAGCGTTGCTGGGTCGGGCAGGGCAGCACCATCAGGGGGCTACACCTTC. This codes for CSVAGSGRAAPSGGYTF.